Detailed here is one T cell receptor beta chain. Its antigen is unidentified. Germline CDR1 reads SGHTA; CDR2 reads FQGNSA. After removal of 0 bases from V and 3 bases from J, the junction contained 2 bases not matched to a gene. The CDR3 spans 15 residues. This specimen belongs to a study of beta chain features in type 1 diabetes. General observations from the study: Moderate yet significant TCRB CDR3 shortening was seen in Type 1 diabetes patients in all four CD4+ subsets. Type 1 diabetes patients showed fewer insertions and more deletions at VDJ junctions.

Reverse transcription of all isolated RNA meant that expressed TCRB transcripts were sequenced. Assay: immunoSEQ multiplex PCR; the TCRdb copy retains only in-frame clones and omits some. The sample lists around 40,000 clones; 66% were seen once. The specimen was Tregs from blood. V gene TRBV7-2 combines with J gene TRBJ1-5, with 7 bases matching TRBD1. The origin of this receptor is a woman aged 18-35 years with type 1 diabetes. The CDR3 region has the DNA TGTGCCAGCAGCTTAGCGGGACAGCTCAATCAGCCCCAGCATTTT. Amino acid sequence: CASSLAGQLNQPQHF.